A single TCR beta chain is shown here with its context. This clonotype has a count of ten or more. This clone's antigen is unknown. Base qualities are not provided; no much larger clone lies one nucleotide away. The data originate from a study of Graves' ophthalmopathy and Graves' hyperthyroidism listed by TCRdb under 2018. Regarding the complete study: Peripheral blood samples were taken at the time of initial diagnosis, before any treatment was given. TCR beta repertoire signatures were used to distinguish Graves' ophthalmopathy from Graves' hyperthyroidism and to predict progression to ophthalmopathy. In total, 135 blood samples were TCR-sequenced: 40 to 45 ophthalmopathy, some 75 hyperthyroidism and about 17 hyperthyroidism-to-ophthalmopathy patients. To explore V-J signatures that separate ophthalmopathy from hyperthyroidism, a discovery set of about a hundred patients was enrolled, consisting of 43 with ophthalmopathy and 57 with stable hyperthyroidism. An independent validation cohort comprised under 20 hyperthyroidism patients and over 15 patients who later progressed from hyperthyroidism to ophthalmopathy. In roughly six hyperthyroidism patients, the T-cell repertoires found in thyroid tissue were compared with those found in blood. After sampling, hyperthyroidism patients received methimazole starting at 30 mg daily, and ophthalmopathy patients received high-dose intravenous methylprednisolone. The investigation overall reported the following: Sample size was not predetermined statistically, and investigators were not blinded to group allocation. Most expanded thyroid clonotypes with frequency above 0.001 were also detected in blood, suggesting blood repertoires may reflect the thyroid immune response. In validation, the model predicted ophthalmopathy progression with about 64% sensitivity and approximately 72% specificity; some 13 predicted patients were CT-confirmed with GO in a median of approximately six months. The 13-signature model separated ophthalmopathy from stable hyperthyroidism with roughly 90% sensitivity and 81.08% specificity in cross-validation, and 80%/75% in the test set.

The germline V gene (reference sequence) sets CDR1 to LNHNV and CDR2 to YYDKDF. The CDR3 starts with the cysteine, ends with the phenylalanine, and has 14 residues. Here the CDR3 DNA is all that survives: 42 bases in frame from base 1. Trimming accounts for 3 bases at V and 3 bases at J, while the number of junction bases matched to no gene is 2. Stable hyperthyroidism was defined as no progression to ophthalmopathy within 18 months of follow-up. Hyperthyroidism patients were newly diagnosed, were aged 18 to 65 years, and had a disease duration under 2 months. Patients with other autoimmune diseases, uncontrolled infections, pregnancy or lactation were excluded from the study. Diagnosis was based on clinical symptoms, serum thyroxine, TRAb, thyroid ultrasound and orbital computed tomography. Using Ficoll-Paque density gradient centrifugation, PBMCs were isolated from 10 ml of fresh peripheral blood. Total RNA was extracted with Trizol reagent and quality-checked on an Agilent 2100 Bioanalyzer.

For repertoire sequencing, TCR beta CDR3 regions were amplified from RNA transcripts. The first round of RT-PCR was done with HTBI primers and the Qiagen OneStep RT-PCR kit, and was followed by a second round of multiplex PCR, then size selection and purification. Libraries were sequenced paired-end with 100 bp reads on an Illumina HiSeq2000. Per the original workflow: SOAPnuke was used to process the reads, removing any read that contained adapters or uncalled bases, had a mean Phred below 15, or lacked an exact match to the constant primer or identifier. COPE v1.2.5 was used to merge the high-quality paired reads. Each unique nucleotide sequence was treated as a clonotype, and MiTCR v1.1 was used to align the clonotypes to the IMGT TRB V, D and J references. Analysis was restricted to V-J combinations with a frequency above 0.0001, which covered roughly 99% of repertoires. For each V-J combination, a TCR clonal expansion and chaos score was defined as the ratio of F50 clonal expansion to chaos observed in the TCRdist matrix. Features were reduced by Welch's t-statistics and random forest to around 13 V-J combinations, which fed a naive Bayes classifier. The similarity between thyroid and blood repertoires was quantified using the Morisita-Horn index. TCRdb's own reprocessing of the public reads used fastp at Q25 and MiXCR and kept productive beta chains. Rows with one shared CDR3 protein collapse into an entry with the most common genes and DNA. The V and J calls shown here were made by TCRdb, not taken from the authors' results. The sample has some 370,000 distinct CDR3 sequences on record, roughly 15% of them singletons. 2.4% of the sample is in the top ten clones.

Material: peripheral blood. The sequence links TRBV15 to TRBJ2-7, with TRBD1 identical over 10 junction bases. This TCR was sampled from an adult woman with stable Graves' hyperthyroidism. The CDR3 amino acid sequence is: CATSRGQGIYEQYF. The nucleotides are TGTGCCACCAGCAGGGGACAGGGGATCTACGAGCAGTACTTC.